These T cell receptor beta chains were read from a single sample in a study of shared clonotypes between healthy human individuals. Assay used: immunoSEQ multiplex PCR; TCRdb lists only in-frame clones, some missing. The data show more than 2,000,000 clones, over 90% seen once. Sequenced material: naive CD4+ T cells from PBMCs. All receptors come from a man between 18 and 29 years old in good health. Some clones in this sample may be carry-over from other donors' samples. Each CDR3 is given with its conserved first and last residue. Fields, in order: J gene, V gene, CDR3 protein.

>TRBJ2-7|TRBV6-5
CASSGGHTNGDEQYF
>TRBJ1-1|TRBV28
CASRQGLATEAFF
>TRBJ1-5|TRBV7-2
CASNLGTGGQPQHF
>TRBJ2-2|TRBV28
CASSPPSGNAGELFF
>TRBJ2-5|TRBV6-5
CASSGLAVGETQYF
>TRBJ2-7|TRBV28
CASSPPGSEVIYEQYF
>TRBJ2-3|TRBV15
CATSRQATDTQYF
>TRBJ2-7|TRBV6-5
CATHRAGSSYEQYF
>TRBJ2-1|TRBV30
CAWSVDRTGTYNEQFF
>TRBJ1-2|TRBV28
CASSFSINYGYTF
>TRBJ2-5|TRBV5-8
CASSILDLETQYF
>TRBJ1-5|TRBV7-8
CASSAPPTGAAQPQHF
>TRBJ2-2|TRBV15
CATSSLGGLRYTGELFF
>TRBJ2-1|TRBV5-1
CASSFLAGGRDEQFF
>TRBJ1-4|TRBV30
CAWSVGAATNEKLFF
>TRBJ1-4|TRBV6-6
CASSYGGQGGKLFF
>TRBJ2-7|TRBV5-1
CASSYSGSSYEQYF
>TRBJ2-3|TRBV5-4
CASSRGLASTDTQYF
>TRBJ1-1|TRBV9
CASSTRQGWTNTEAFF
>TRBJ2-3|TRBV6-6
CASSYQGGSTDTQYF
>TRBJ1-3|TRBV28
CASSSRGLSGNTIYF
>TRBJ1-2|TRBV11-2
CASSPTDRAEGYTF
>TRBJ2-1|TRBV18
CASSPSLGGYEQFF